The 17 T cell receptor beta chains reported below all come from one sample, sequenced in a study of radiation and T cells in renal cell carcinoma. Generated by immunoSEQ multiplex PCR, the TCRdb table keeps only in-frame clones and is missing some. The table records 120,000 to 150,000 clones, less than 90% of them present only once. Time point of the sample: blood 4 weeks post-SBRT, at nephrectomy. Treatment here: 15 Gy SBRT to primary tumor, nephrectomy 4 weeks later. The sequences come from blood, collected from a patient whose treatment included radiotherapy and nephrectomy. All receptors come from a woman aged 50 to 65 with renal cell carcinoma.

This sequence joins TRBV28 and TRBJ1-3; no clear D gene. Germline values: CDR1 MDHEN, CDR2 SYDVKM. The CDR3 contains 16 residues. Trimming removed 5 bases from V and 0 bases from J, with 14 bases in between. The CDR3 DNA reads TGTGCCAGCAGTGAACCGTATACGAGCTCTGGAAACACCATATATTTT. Its translation is CASSEPYTSSGNTIYF.

The J gene is TRBJ2-7, the V gene TRBV11-3, with D maybe TRBD1 (6 bases). V was cut by 0 bases and J by 6 bases, with 30 bases left in between. CDR1 and CDR2 (germline): SGHNT, YENEEA. The CDR3 runs to 20 residues. This CDR3 is CASSLDRCDSTGLQSGEQYF. The CDR3 DNA is TGTGCCAGCAGCTTAGATCGCTGTGATTCCACAGGGCTACAGTCGGGCGAGCAGTACTTC.

The genes are TRBV7-9 and TRBJ2-7, with D possibly TRBD2 on 6 matching bases. This CDR3 region has 14 residues. V lost 2 bases and J lost 7, with 15 bases in between. Per germline, CDR1 SEHNR and CDR2 FQNEAQ (reference sequence). In DNA form, the CDR3 reads TGTGCCAGCAGCTTAATGGAGGGGATTATGGAGCAGTACTTC. Residues: CASSLMEGIMEQYF.

This clone was observed once. The rearrangement joins TRBV28 to TRBJ1-5, with D perhaps matching TRBD1 (5 bases). Germline CDR1 reads MDHEN; CDR2 reads SYDVKM. Trimming cost V 8 bases and J 4 bases, with 9 bases left between them. The CDR3 is made up of 12 amino acids. CDR3 nucleotide sequence: TGTGCCAGCTCTGAGGGGAATCAGCCCCAGCATTTT. Translated: CASSEGNQPQHF.

The chain recombines TRBV2 with TRBJ1-5; the match to TRBD1 covers 7 bases. This CDR3 comprises 14 residues. V shed 3 bases and J 6 bases; nucleotides not matched to a gene: 5. Germline loops: CDR1 SNHLY, CDR2 FYNNEI. The CDR3 nucleotides read TGTGCCAGCAGTGAGACAGGGAGGTCTCAGCCCCAGCATTTT. This translates into CASSETGRSQPQHF.

The chain is built from TRBV6-5 and TRBJ2-2; D is unclear. The CDR3 length is 13 residues. Germline V lookup: CDR1 MNHEY, CDR2 SVGAGI. The ends were cut back, 8 bases at V and 3 bases at J, with 10 bases in the middle. The CDR3 region has the DNA TGTGCCAGCTGCGTTACGGACACCGGGGAGCTGTTTTTT. Translating gives CASCVTDTGELFF.

The chain couples TRBV6-5 to TRBJ2-5; tentative D call: TRBD1 (6 bases). CDR1 is MNHEY and CDR2 is SVGAGI in the germline V gene. Trimming stripped 2 bases from V and 3 bases from J, with 10 bases between. The CDR3 covers 14 residues. The CDR3 DNA sequence: TGTGCCAGCAGTTACGTCGGGACAAAAGAGACCCAGTACTTC. Amino acid sequence: CASSYVGTKETQYF.

V and J are TRBV19 and TRBJ2-3, with D hard to call. This CDR3 is 14 amino acids long. The germline gives CDR1 LNHDA, CDR2 SQIVND (reference sequence). V lost 8 bases, J lost 0 bases, and 12 bases lay in between. CDR3 amino acids: CASGSAPSTDTQYF. Written as DNA, the CDR3 is TGTGCCAGTGGGTCGGCGCCTAGCACAGATACGCAGTATTTT. Drawing the rest from reference TRBV19 and TRBJ2-3, the complete variable domain is DGGITQSPKYLFRKEGQNVTLSCEQNLNHDAMYWYRQDPGQGLRLIYYSQIVNDFQKGDIAEGYSVSREKKESFPLTVTSAQKNPTAFYLCASGSAPSTDTQYFGPGTRLTVL.

This CDR3 reads CSGLSSTDTQYF. CDR3 DNA sequence: TGCAGCGGACTGAGCAGCACAGATACGCAGTATTTT. This rearrangement joins TRBV29-1 to TRBJ2-3; D remains ambiguous. CDR3 length: 12 amino acids. V was cut by 7 bases and J by 0 bases, with 8 bases left in between. Germline V gives CDR1 SQVTM, CDR2 ANQGSEA.

Only a few counts were recorded for this clone. V is TRBV9 and J is TRBJ2-4, with 7 bases matching TRBD2. Unmatched junction bases numbered 3, after V lost 3 bases and J lost 0 bases. The CDR3 contains 15 residues. The germline V gene encodes CDR1 SGDLS and CDR2 YYNGEE. The CDR3 DNA follows: TGTGCCAGCAGCGCAGCGGGGATAGCCAAAAACATTCAGTACTTC. It encodes CASSAAGIAKNIQYF.

The CDR3 sequence is CASSQEGANTGELFF. The CDR3 region has the DNA TGCGCCAGCAGCCAAGAAGGGGCGAACACCGGGGAGCTGTTTTTT. The chain carries TRBV4-3 and TRBJ2-2; the D gene is possibly TRBD1 (5 bases). In germline, CDR1 is LGHNA, CDR2 YSLEER. Between the trimmed V and J ends, which lost 0 bases and 0 bases, there was a span of 5 bases. The CDR3 extends over 15 amino acids.

The CDR3 is CASGLWGSQETQYF. For the CDR3, the DNA is TGTGCTAGTGGTTTGTGGGGGTCCCAAGAGACCCAGTACTTC. The chain employs TRBV12-5 and TRBJ2-5; D possibly uses TRBD1 or TRBD2 (5 bases each). The CDR3 spans 14 residues. Trimming removed 2 bases from V and 1 base from J, with 8 bases in between. CDR1 is LGHNT and CDR2 is FRNRAP in the germline V gene.

The rearrangement joins TRBV7-9 to TRBJ2-7; D is uncertain. The V gene's germline CDR1 is SEHNR and CDR2 FQNEAQ (reference sequence). V was shortened by 1 base and J by 0 bases, with 10 bases between the two germline ends. The CDR3 totals 15 residues. The DNA for the CDR3 is TGTGCCAGCAGCTTAGGGGGTCTCCGCTCCTACGAGCAGTACTTC. Protein: CASSLGGLRSYEQYF.

The rearrangement joins TRBV6-5 to TRBJ2-7; 11 nucleotides line up with TRBD1. J was trimmed by 5 bases and V by 5 bases; bases with no gene match: 8. The CDR3 is made up of 15 amino acids. Germline lookup yields CDR1 MNHEY and CDR2 SVGAGI. This CDR3 is CASSPLGTGGNEQYF. Written as DNA, the CDR3 is TGTGCCAGCAGTCCCTTAGGGACAGGGGGAAACGAGCAGTACTTC.

The rearrangement links TRBV5-5 to TRBJ2-7, with a possible D match to TRBD1 (6 bases). The germline gives CDR1 SGHKS, CDR2 YYEKEE (reference sequence). With 2 bases removed from V and 2 bases from J, the gap between germline ends came to 11 bases. The CDR3 covers 14 residues. CDR3 DNA: TGTGCCAGCAGCTTCGCAGGGGCGACCTACGAGCAGTACTTC. Its translation is CASSFAGATYEQYF.

The chain employs TRBV7-9 and TRBJ2-7; TRBD1 matches at 8 bases. This CDR3 is 15 amino acids long. Germline V lookup: CDR1 SEHNR, CDR2 FQNEAQ (reference sequence). With V trimmed by 4 bases and J by 3 bases, 8 bases remained unmatched. The CDR3 nucleotides read TGTGCCAGCAGCTCACCGGGACAGGCTATCTACGAGCAGTACTTC. It codes for CASSSPGQAIYEQYF. The full variable domain, its missing parts supplied by reference TRBV7-9 and TRBJ2-7, is DTGVSQNPRHKITKRGQNVTFRCDPISEHNRLYWYRQTLGQGPEFLTYFQNEAQLEKSRLLSDRFSAERPKGSFSTLEIQRTEQGDSAMYLCASSSPGQAIYEQYFGPGTRLTVT.

The chain employs TRBV7-9 and TRBJ1-2, with D possibly being TRBD1 (5 bases). Germline values: CDR1 SEHNR, CDR2 FQNEAQ (reference sequence). The CDR3 has 14 residues. The germline V and J ends were trimmed by 3 bases and 0 bases, with 8 bases remaining between them. The CDR3 nucleotides are TGTGCCAGCAGCTTGGGGGGTACTAACTATGGCTACACCTTC. It specifies CASSLGGTNYGYTF.